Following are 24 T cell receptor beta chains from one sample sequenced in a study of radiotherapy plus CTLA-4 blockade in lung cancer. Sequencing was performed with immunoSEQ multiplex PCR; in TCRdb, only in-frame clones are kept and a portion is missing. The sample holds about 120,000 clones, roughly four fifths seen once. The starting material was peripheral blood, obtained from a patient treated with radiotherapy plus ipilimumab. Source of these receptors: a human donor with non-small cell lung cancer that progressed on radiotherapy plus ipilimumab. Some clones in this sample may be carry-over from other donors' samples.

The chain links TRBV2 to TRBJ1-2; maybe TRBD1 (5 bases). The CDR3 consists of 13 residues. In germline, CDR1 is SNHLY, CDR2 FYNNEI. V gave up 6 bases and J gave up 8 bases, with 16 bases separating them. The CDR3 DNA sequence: TGTGCCAGCAGCCAGGGACGCCAACAGGGCTACACCTTC. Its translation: CASSQGRQQGYTF.

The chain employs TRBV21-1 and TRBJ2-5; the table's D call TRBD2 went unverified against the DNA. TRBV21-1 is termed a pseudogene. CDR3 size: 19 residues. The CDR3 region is CASSKGRGLGGAVLETQYF. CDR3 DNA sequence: TGTGCCAGCAGCAAAGGTAGGGGCCTCGGGGGGGCCGTTTTAGAGACCCAGTACTTC.

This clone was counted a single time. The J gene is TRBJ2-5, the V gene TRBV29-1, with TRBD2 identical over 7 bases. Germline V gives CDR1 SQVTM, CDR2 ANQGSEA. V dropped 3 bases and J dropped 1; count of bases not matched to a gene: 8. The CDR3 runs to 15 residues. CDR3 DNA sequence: TGCAGCGTTGAGGCCCTGGCTAGCGGCCAAGAGACCCAGTACTTC. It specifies CSVEALASGQETQYF.

The CDR3 nucleotides read TGTGCCAGCTCCCCCCCCGCCGGGGGACCTAGCACAGATACGCAGTATTTT. The encoded protein is CASSPPAGGPSTDTQYF. The chain has TRBV18 and TRBJ2-3; D possibly corresponds to TRBD2 (6 bases). Germline lookup yields CDR1 KGHSH and CDR2 LQKENI. The CDR3 contains 17 residues. The V end lost 6 bases, the J end lost 0 bases, and 19 bases lay between the germline ends. The full variable domain, in which reference TRBV18 and TRBJ2-3 provide the parts outside the CDR3, is NAGVMQNPRHLVRRRGQEARLRCSPMKGHSHVYWYRQLPEEGLKFMVYLQKENIIDESGMPKERFSAEFPKEGPSILRIQQVVRGDSAAYFCASSPPAGGPSTDTQYFGPGTRLTVL.

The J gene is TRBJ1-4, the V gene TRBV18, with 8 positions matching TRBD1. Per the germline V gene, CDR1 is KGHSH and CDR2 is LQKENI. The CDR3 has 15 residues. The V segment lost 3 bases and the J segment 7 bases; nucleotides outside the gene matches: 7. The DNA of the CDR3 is TGTGCCAGCTCACCCCAGGGGGCCTGGCCTGAAAAACTGTTTTTT. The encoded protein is CASSPQGAWPEKLFF.

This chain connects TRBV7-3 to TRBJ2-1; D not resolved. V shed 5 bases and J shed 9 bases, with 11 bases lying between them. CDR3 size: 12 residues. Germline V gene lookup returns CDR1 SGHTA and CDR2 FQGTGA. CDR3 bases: TGTGCCAGCAGCCCCCCGTGGGGTGAGCAGTTCTTC. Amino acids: CASSPPWGEQFF.

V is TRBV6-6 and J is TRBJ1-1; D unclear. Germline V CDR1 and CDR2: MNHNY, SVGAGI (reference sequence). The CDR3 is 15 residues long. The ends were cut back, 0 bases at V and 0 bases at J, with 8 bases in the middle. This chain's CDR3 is CASSYSTGMNTEAFF. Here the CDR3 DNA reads TGTGCCAGCAGTTACTCGACGGGGATGAACACTGAAGCTTTCTTT.

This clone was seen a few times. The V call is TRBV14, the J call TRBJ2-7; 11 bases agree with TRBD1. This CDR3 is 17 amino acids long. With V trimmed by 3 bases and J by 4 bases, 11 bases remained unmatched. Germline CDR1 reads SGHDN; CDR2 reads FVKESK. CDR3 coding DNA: TGTGCCAGCAGCCATTGGACAGGGGGCATCAGGGGATACGAGCAGTACTTC. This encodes CASSHWTGGIRGYEQYF.

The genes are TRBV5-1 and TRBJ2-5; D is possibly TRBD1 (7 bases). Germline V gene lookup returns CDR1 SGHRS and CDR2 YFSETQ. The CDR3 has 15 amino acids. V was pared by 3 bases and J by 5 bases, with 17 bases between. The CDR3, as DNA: TGCGCCAGCAGCTGGGGGCAGGGGGGATTCGAGACCCAGTACTTC. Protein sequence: CASSWGQGGFETQYF.

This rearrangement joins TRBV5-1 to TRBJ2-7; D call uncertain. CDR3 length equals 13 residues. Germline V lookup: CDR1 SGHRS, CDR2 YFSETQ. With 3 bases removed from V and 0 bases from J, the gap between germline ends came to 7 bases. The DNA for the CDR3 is TGCGCCAGCAGCTCCGAGAGCTCCTACGAGCAGTACTTC. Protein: CASSSESSYEQYF.

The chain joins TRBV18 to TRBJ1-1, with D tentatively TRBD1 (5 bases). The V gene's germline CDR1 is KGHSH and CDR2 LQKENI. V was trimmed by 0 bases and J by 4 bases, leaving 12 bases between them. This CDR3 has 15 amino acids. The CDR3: CASSPPSLDSTEAFF. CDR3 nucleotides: TGTGCCAGCTCACCACCCTCCCTTGACAGCACTGAAGCTTTCTTT. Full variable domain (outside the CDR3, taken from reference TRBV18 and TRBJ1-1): NAGVMQNPRHLVRRRGQEARLRCSPMKGHSHVYWYRQLPEEGLKFMVYLQKENIIDESGMPKERFSAEFPKEGPSILRIQQVVRGDSAAYFCASSPPSLDSTEAFFGQGTRLTVV.

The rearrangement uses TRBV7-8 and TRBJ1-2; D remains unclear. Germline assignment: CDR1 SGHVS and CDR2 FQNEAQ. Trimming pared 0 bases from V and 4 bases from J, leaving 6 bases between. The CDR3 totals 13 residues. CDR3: CASSLASGYGYTF. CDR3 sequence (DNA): TGTGCCAGCAGCTTAGCGTCTGGCTATGGCTACACCTTC.

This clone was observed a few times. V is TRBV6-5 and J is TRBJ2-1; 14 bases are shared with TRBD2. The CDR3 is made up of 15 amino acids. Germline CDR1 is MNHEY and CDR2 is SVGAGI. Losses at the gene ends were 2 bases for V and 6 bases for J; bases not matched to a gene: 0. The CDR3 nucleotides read TGTGCCAGCAGTTACGGGACTAGCGGGGGCAATGAGCAGTTCTTC. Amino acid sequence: CASSYGTSGGNEQFF.

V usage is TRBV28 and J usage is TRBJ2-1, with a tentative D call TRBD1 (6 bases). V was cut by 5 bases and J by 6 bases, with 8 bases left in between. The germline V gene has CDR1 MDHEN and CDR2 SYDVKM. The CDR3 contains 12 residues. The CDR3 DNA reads TGTGCCAGCAGTACACAGGGCAATGAGCAGTTCTTC. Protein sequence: CASSTQGNEQFF.

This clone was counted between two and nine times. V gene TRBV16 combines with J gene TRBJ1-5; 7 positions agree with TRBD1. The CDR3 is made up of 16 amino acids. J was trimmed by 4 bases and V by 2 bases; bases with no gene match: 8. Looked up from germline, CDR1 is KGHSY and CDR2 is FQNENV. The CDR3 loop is CASSQIRGRGNQPQHF. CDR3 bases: TGTGCCAGCAGCCAAATTAGGGGGCGTGGGAATCAGCCCCAGCATTTT.

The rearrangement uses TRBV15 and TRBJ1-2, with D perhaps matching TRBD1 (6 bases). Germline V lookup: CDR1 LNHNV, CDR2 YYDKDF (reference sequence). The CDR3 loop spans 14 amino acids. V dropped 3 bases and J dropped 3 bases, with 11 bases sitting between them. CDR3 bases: TGTGCCACCAGCAGGGACAGAGAAGACTATGGCTACACCTTC. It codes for CATSRDREDYGYTF.

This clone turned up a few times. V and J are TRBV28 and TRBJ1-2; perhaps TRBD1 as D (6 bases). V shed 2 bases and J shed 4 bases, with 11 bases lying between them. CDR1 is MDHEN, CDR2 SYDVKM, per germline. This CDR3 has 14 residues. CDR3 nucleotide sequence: TGTGCCAGCAGTTTACAGGGGCTAATCTATGGCTACACCTTC. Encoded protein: CASSLQGLIYGYTF.

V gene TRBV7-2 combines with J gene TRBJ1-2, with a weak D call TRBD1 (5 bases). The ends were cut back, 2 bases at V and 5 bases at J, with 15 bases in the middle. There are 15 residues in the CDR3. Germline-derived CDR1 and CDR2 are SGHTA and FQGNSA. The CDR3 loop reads CASSLRTGHEYGYTF. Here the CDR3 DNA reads TGTGCCAGCAGCTTAAGGACGGGGCATGAGTATGGCTACACCTTC.

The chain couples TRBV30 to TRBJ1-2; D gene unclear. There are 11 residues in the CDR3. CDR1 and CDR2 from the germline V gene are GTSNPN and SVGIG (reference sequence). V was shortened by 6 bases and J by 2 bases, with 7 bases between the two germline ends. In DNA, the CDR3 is TGTGCCTGCTGGAGGAACTATGGCTACACCTTC. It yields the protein CACWRNYGYTF.

In DNA, the CDR3 is TGTGCCAGCAGCACTACCTGGGGAGGGCCTAACTATGGCTACACCTTC. This gives the protein CASSTTWGGPNYGYTF. The V gene is TRBV7-9, the J gene TRBJ1-2; D remains ambiguous. This CDR3 comprises 16 residues. From germline, CDR1 is SEHNR and CDR2 FQNEAQ (reference sequence). The V and J ends lost 5 bases and 0 bases respectively, with 16 bases between them.

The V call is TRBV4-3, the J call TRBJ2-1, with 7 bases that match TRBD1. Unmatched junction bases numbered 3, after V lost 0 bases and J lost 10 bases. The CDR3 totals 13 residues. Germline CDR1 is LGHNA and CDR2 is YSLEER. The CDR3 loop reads CASSQEQGLEQFF. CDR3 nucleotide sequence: TGCGCCAGCAGCCAAGAACAGGGGCTCGAGCAGTTCTTC.

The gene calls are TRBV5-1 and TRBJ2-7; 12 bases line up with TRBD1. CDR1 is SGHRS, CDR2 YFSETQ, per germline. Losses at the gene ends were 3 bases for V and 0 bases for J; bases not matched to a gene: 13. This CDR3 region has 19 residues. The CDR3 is CASSYRGTGGDESSYEQYF. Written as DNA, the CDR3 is TGCGCCAGCAGCTACCGCGGGACAGGGGGCGATGAAAGCTCCTACGAGCAGTACTTC.

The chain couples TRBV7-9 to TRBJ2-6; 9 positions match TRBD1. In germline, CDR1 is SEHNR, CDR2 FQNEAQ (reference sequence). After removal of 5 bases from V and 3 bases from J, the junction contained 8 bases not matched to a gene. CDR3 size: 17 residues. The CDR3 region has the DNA TGTGCCAGCAGCCGGACAGGGGTCGTAAGTGGGGCCAACGTCCTGACTTTC. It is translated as CASSRTGVVSGANVLTF.

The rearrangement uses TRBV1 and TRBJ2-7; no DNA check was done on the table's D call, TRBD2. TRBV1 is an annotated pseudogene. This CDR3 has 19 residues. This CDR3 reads CTSSHPPSAGGPPGYEQYF. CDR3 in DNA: TGCACCAGCAGCCATCCTCCTTCAGCGGGGGGCCCCCCTGGATACGAGCAGTACTTC.